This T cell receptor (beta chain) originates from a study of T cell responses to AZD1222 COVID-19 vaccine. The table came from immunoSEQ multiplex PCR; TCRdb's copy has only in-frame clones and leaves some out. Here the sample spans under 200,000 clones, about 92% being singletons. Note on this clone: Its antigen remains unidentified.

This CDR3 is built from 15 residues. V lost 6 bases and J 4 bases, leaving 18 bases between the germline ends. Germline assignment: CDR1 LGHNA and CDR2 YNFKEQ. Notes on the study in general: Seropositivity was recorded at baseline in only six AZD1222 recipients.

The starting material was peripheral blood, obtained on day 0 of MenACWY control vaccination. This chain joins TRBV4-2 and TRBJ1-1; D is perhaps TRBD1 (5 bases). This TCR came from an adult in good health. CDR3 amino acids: CASRGGVWGSTEAFF. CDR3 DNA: TGTGCCAGCAGAGGAGGGGTGTGGGGGAGCACTGAAGCTTTCTTT.